The next 26 T cell receptor beta chains were all read from a single sample in a study of shared clonotypes between healthy human individuals. Profiled with immunoSEQ multiplex PCR; TCRdb holds only in-frame clones, not every one. The table lists about 800,000 clones, approximately 97% of them singletons. CD45RO-negative, CCR7-selected cells formed the naive CD8 fraction, which excluded terminally differentiated effector memory CD45RA+ cells. Input material: naive CD8+ T cells sorted from blood. The receptors were sampled from a man aged 25-45 years in good health.

The rearrangement links TRBV11-2 to TRBJ2-3; D may be TRBD2 (5 bases). V was trimmed by 5 bases and J by 1 base, leaving 13 bases between them. This CDR3 contains 15 residues. Per germline, CDR1 SGHAT and CDR2 FQNNGV. CDR3 in amino acids: CASSPTSFGTDTQYF. The CDR3, as DNA: TGTGCCAGCAGCCCCACTAGTTTTGGCACAGATACGCAGTATTTT.

J is TRBJ2-1 and V is TRBV2; possibly TRBD2 for D (5 bases). Germline assignment: CDR1 SNHLY and CDR2 FYNNEI. The length of the CDR3 is 11 residues. The V and J ends lost 11 bases and 9 bases respectively, with 14 bases between them. The CDR3 protein is CACLARGEQFF. The CDR3 nucleotides are TGTGCCTGCTTGGCCCGGGGTGAGCAGTTCTTC. Full variable domain (outside the CDR3, taken from reference TRBV2 and TRBJ2-1): EPEVTQTPSHQVTQMGQEVILRCVPISNHLYFYWYRQILGQKVEFLVSFYNNEISEKSEIFDDQFSVERPDGSNFTLKIRSTKLEDSAMYFCACLARGEQFFGPGTRLTVL.

The gene calls are TRBV7-8 and TRBJ1-1; TRBD1 agrees at 7 bases. Trimming took 4 bases from V and 4 from J; bases not matched to a gene: 6. The length of the CDR3 is 14 residues. Germline V gene data show CDR1 as SGHVS and CDR2 as FQNEAQ. For the CDR3, the DNA is TGTGCCAGCAGCTCGAGGGGGCTCGGCACTGAAGCTTTCTTT. It translates to CASSSRGLGTEAFF.

The V gene is TRBV7-9, the J gene TRBJ2-3, with TRBD2 matching 7 bases. Germline V CDR1 and CDR2: SEHNR, FQNEAQ (reference sequence). This CDR3 region has 12 residues. J gave up 10 bases and V 6 bases, and 7 bases lay outside the gene matches. The CDR3 nucleotides read TGTGCCAGCAGTCCCGATAGCGGGCCGCAGTATTTT. It codes for CASSPDSGPQYF.

About this clone itself: The sample carries other DNA sequences with the same CDR3. CDR3 sequence (DNA): TGTGCCAGCAGTTTCGTTGGGAGCAATCAGCCCCAGCATTTT. This gives the protein CASSFVGSNQPQHF. V usage is TRBV28 and J usage is TRBJ1-5, with D unclear. The V end lost 3 bases, the J end lost 1 base, and 7 bases lay between the germline ends. Germline V gives CDR1 MDHEN, CDR2 SYDVKM. CDR3 length: 14 residues.

This chain connects TRBV25-1 to TRBJ2-1; 7 bases align to TRBD1. The V gene's germline CDR1 is MGHDK and CDR2 SYGVNS. This CDR3 spans 17 amino acids. Trimming at V came to 4 bases and at J to 4 bases, leaving 13 bases not matched to a gene. CDR3 sequence (DNA): TGTGCCAGCAGTGGATACAAAGACAGGGCCAAATACAATGAGCAGTTCTTC. It encodes CASSGYKDRAKYNEQFF.

The chain recombines TRBV2 with TRBJ1-1; TRBD1 matches at 9 bases. Germline V lookup: CDR1 SNHLY, CDR2 FYNNEI. CDR3 length equals 14 residues. J lost 5 bases, V lost 5 bases, and 6 bases had no gene match. The CDR3 DNA reads TGTGCCAGCAGTACCCGACAGGGGGGGACTGAAGCTTTCTTT. This translates into CASSTRQGGTEAFF.

The rearrangement links TRBV25-1 to TRBJ1-1; D remains unclear. The CDR3 is 11 residues long. V shed 4 bases and J shed 4 bases, with 4 bases lying between them. Germline loops: CDR1 MGHDK, CDR2 SYGVNS. The CDR3 DNA reads TGTGCCAGCAGTGCGACCACTGAAGCTTTCTTT. Amino acid sequence: CASSATTEAFF. Drawing the rest from reference TRBV25-1 and TRBJ1-1, the complete variable domain is EADIYQTPRYLVIGTGKKITLECSQTMGHDKMYWYQQDPGMELHLIHYSYGVNSTEKGDLSSESTVSRIRTEHFPLTLESARPSHTSQYLCASSATTEAFFGQGTRLTVV.

Comments on this clone: Other DNA sequences within the sample encode an identical CDR3. The chain uses TRBV27 and TRBJ1-1, with 7 bases that match TRBD1. With V trimmed by 5 bases and J by 0 bases, 3 bases remained unmatched. Germline CDR1 and CDR2: MNHEY and SMNVEV (reference sequence). The CDR3 spans 14 residues. The CDR3 bases are TGTGCCAGCAGTCGACAGGGATTGAACACTGAAGCTTTCTTT. It yields the protein CASSRQGLNTEAFF.

This clone has a single count. The rearrangement joins TRBV19 to TRBJ2-1; D perhaps matches TRBD2 (5 bases). Germline loops: CDR1 LNHDA, CDR2 SQIVND (reference sequence). The CDR3 is 13 amino acids. Trimming removed 1 base at V and 9 bases at J, with 10 bases between. CDR3 residues: CASSIGGRGEQFF. Written as DNA, the CDR3 is TGTGCCAGTAGTATAGGCGGTCGGGGTGAGCAGTTCTTC.

The genes are TRBV27 and TRBJ2-7, with D unclear. Germline lookup yields CDR1 MNHEY and CDR2 SMNVEV (reference sequence). The V end lost 5 bases, the J end lost 0 bases, and 17 bases lay between the germline ends. The CDR3 extends over 16 amino acids. The CDR3 loop reads CASSPDPPGLSYEQYF. The CDR3 DNA is TGTGCCAGCAGTCCGGACCCTCCTGGGCTCTCCTACGAGCAGTACTTC.

The genes are TRBV11-2 and TRBJ2-1; TRBD2 agrees at 7 bases. V was clipped by 0 bases and J by 8 bases; unmatched bases: 10. The CDR3 sequence is 16 residues long. The V gene's germline CDR1 is SGHAT and CDR2 FQNNGV. Written as DNA, the CDR3 is TGTGCCAGCAGCTTAGATCTACCCGGACTAGGCTATGAGCAGTTCTTC. This codes for CASSLDLPGLGYEQFF. Full variable domain (remainder filled in from reference TRBV11-2 and TRBJ2-1): EAGVAQSPRYKIIEKRQSVAFWCNPISGHATLYWYQQILGQGPKLLIQFQNNGVVDDSQLPKDRFSAERLKGVDSTLKIQPAKLEDSAVYLCASSLDLPGLGYEQFFGPGTRLTVL.

The V call is TRBV7-9, the J call TRBJ2-2; D is uncertain. CDR1 is SEHNR, CDR2 FQNEAQ, per germline (reference sequence). The CDR3 extends over 12 amino acids. Between the trimmed V and J ends, which lost 6 bases and 6 bases, there was a span of 8 bases. CDR3 residues: CASRRPSGELFF. DNA of the CDR3: TGTGCCAGCAGACGTCCATCCGGGGAGCTGTTTTTT.

The chain joins TRBV7-9 to TRBJ1-4; maybe TRBD1 (5 bases). Germline CDR1 SEHNR, CDR2 FQNEAQ (reference sequence). Trimming cost V 3 bases and J 8 bases, with 13 bases left between them. The CDR3 runs 14 residues. The CDR3 loop is CASSLGREAEKLFF. CDR3 bases: TGTGCCAGCAGCTTGGGCAGGGAGGCAGAAAAACTGTTTTTT.

The V call is TRBV7-4, the J call TRBJ2-7; 7 positions agree with TRBD2. CDR3 length: 16 amino acids. Germline loops: CDR1 SGHVT, CDR2 SQSDAQ. J was trimmed by 4 bases and V by 1 base; bases with no gene match: 10. Here the CDR3 reads CASSLEGLAEEYEQYF. CDR3 DNA sequence: TGTGCCAGCAGCTTAGAGGGTCTAGCGGAAGAGTACGAGCAGTACTTC. The full variable domain, in which reference TRBV7-4 and TRBJ2-7 provide the parts outside the CDR3, is GAGVSQSPRYKVAKRGRDVALRCDSISGHVTLYWYRQTLGQGSEVLTYSQSDAQRDKSGRPSGRFSAERPERSVSTLKIQRTEQGDSAVYLCASSLEGLAEEYEQYFGPGTRLTVT.

This sequence joins TRBV6-6 and TRBJ2-7, with D perhaps being TRBD1 or TRBD2 (5 bases each). Deletions cut 9 bases from V and 1 base from J, with 16 bases between. Germline V CDR1 and CDR2: MNHNY, SVGAGI (reference sequence). The CDR3 runs 14 residues. In nucleotides, the CDR3 is TGTGCCAGGAAGGGACCATCCAAATCCTACGAGCAGTACTTC. The encoded protein is CARKGPSKSYEQYF.

V usage is TRBV25-1 and J usage is TRBJ2-7; D call uncertain. The CDR3 has 11 amino acids. Germline CDR1 and CDR2: MGHDK and SYGVNS. Deletions cut 7 bases from V and 3 bases from J, with 7 bases between. CDR3 DNA: TGTGCCAGCACTATAATCTACGAGCAGTACTTC. Its protein product is CASTIIYEQYF.

For this clone: Other nucleotide sequences from this sample produce the same CDR3. This chain links TRBV6-5 with TRBJ2-5; D ambiguous. The V and J ends lost 4 bases and 1 base respectively, with 1 base between them. Looked up from germline, CDR1 is MNHEY and CDR2 is SVGAGI. The CDR3 is 11 residues long. The DNA of the CDR3 is TGTGCCAGCAGTTTCCAAGAGACCCAGTACTTC. Translating gives CASSFQETQYF.

This CDR3 is CASSGQPRTDTQYF. DNA for the CDR3: TGTGCCAGCAGTGGTCAGCCCCGCACAGATACGCAGTATTTT. The chain uses TRBV28 and TRBJ2-3; D ambiguous. Looked up from germline, CDR1 is MDHEN and CDR2 is SYDVKM. The V end was cut by 5 bases, the J end by 1 base, with 10 bases between. The CDR3 is 14 residues long.

V gene TRBV27 combines with J gene TRBJ2-7; the match to TRBD2 covers 14 bases. The germline gives CDR1 MNHEY, CDR2 SMNVEV (reference sequence). CDR3 size: 17 residues. Unmatched junction bases numbered 12, after V lost 6 bases and J lost 5 bases. The CDR3 DNA reads as TGTGCCAGCAGCCCGGGACTAGCGGGAGTAGAAATCCACGAGCAGTACTTC. Amino acid sequence: CASSPGLAGVEIHEQYF.

The chain uses TRBV19 and TRBJ2-7; tentatively, D is TRBD2 (6 bases). V lost 6 bases to trimming and J lost 4 bases, with 28 bases between them. Germline lookup yields CDR1 LNHDA and CDR2 SQIVND (reference sequence). The length of the CDR3 is 18 residues. The CDR3 DNA reads TGTGCCAGTAGCACGCGGCCGGGGGTCGAGGCGAGGGGTTACGAGCAGTACTTC. Translated: CASSTRPGVEARGYEQYF.

The V call is TRBV5-6, the J call TRBJ2-1; unclear D gene. V lost 4 bases to trimming and J lost 10 bases, with 9 bases between them. Germline V gene data show CDR1 as SGHDT and CDR2 as YYEEEE. This CDR3 is 11 amino acids long. This CDR3 is CASSELGEQFF. In nucleotides, the CDR3 is TGTGCCAGCAGCGAGCTGGGCGAGCAGTTCTTC.

This clone was detected once. Other nucleotide sequences in the sample specify the same CDR3. The chain carries TRBV9 and TRBJ2-3, with a weak D call TRBD2 (5 bases). The CDR3 runs 15 residues. V lost 0 bases to trimming and J lost 2 bases, with 10 bases between them. Germline V CDR1 and CDR2: SGDLS, YYNGEE. The CDR3 nucleotides are TGTGCCAGCAGCGTAGAAGACTATTTCACAGATACGCAGTATTTT. It yields the protein CASSVEDYFTDTQYF.

The chain uses TRBV6-1 and TRBJ2-2, with D hard to call. Germline V CDR1 and CDR2: MNHNS, SASEGT. V shed 1 base and J shed 4 bases, with 4 bases lying between them. The length of the CDR3 is 13 residues. In nucleotides, the CDR3 is TGTGCCAGCAGTGAAGGGTTCACCGGGGAGCTGTTTTTT. It translates to CASSEGFTGELFF.

The rearrangement joins TRBV2 to TRBJ2-3; the D gene is possibly TRBD1 (5 bases). Germline V CDR1 and CDR2: SNHLY, FYNNEI. Trimming took 3 bases from V and 6 from J, leaving 10 bases between them. The CDR3 covers 13 residues. The CDR3 reads CASSDPGRDTQYF. The CDR3, as DNA: TGTGCCAGCAGTGACCCAGGGCGGGATACGCAGTATTTT.

This clone has only a few counts. This same CDR3 is encoded by further DNA sequences in the sample. This chain uses TRBV5-1 with TRBJ2-1; perhaps TRBD2 as D (6 bases). Looked up from germline, CDR1 is SGHRS and CDR2 is YFSETQ. The length of the CDR3 is 15 residues. Trimming left V 0 bases short and J 3 bases short, with 10 bases between. The CDR3 region has the DNA TGCGCCAGCAGCTTGGCCGGAGGGTACTACAATGAGCAGTTCTTC. It specifies CASSLAGGYYNEQFF. The full variable domain, its missing parts supplied by reference TRBV5-1 and TRBJ2-1, is KAGVTQTPRYLIKTRGQQVTLSCSPISGHRSVSWYQQTPGQGLQFLFEYFSETQRNKGNFPGRFSGRQFSNSRSEMNVSTLELGDSALYLCASSLAGGYYNEQFFGPGTRLTVL.